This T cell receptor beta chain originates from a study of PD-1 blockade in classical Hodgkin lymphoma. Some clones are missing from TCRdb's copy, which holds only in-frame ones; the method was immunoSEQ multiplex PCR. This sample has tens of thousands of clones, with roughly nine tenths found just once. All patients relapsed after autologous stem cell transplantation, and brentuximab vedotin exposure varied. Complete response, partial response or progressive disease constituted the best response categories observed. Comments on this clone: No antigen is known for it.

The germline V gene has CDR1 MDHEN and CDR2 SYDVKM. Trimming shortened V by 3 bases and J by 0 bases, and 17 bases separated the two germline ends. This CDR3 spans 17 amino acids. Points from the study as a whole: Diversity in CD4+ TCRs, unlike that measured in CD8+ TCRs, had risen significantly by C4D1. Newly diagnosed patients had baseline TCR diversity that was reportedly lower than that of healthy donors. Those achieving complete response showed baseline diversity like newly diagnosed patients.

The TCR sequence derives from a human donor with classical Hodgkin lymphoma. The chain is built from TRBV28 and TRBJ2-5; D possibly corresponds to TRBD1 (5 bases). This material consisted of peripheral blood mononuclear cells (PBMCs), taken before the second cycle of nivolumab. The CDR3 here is CASSFSSPYRNQETQYF. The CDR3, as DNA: TGTGCCAGCAGTTTCTCTTCCCCGTACAGGAACCAAGAGACCCAGTACTTC.